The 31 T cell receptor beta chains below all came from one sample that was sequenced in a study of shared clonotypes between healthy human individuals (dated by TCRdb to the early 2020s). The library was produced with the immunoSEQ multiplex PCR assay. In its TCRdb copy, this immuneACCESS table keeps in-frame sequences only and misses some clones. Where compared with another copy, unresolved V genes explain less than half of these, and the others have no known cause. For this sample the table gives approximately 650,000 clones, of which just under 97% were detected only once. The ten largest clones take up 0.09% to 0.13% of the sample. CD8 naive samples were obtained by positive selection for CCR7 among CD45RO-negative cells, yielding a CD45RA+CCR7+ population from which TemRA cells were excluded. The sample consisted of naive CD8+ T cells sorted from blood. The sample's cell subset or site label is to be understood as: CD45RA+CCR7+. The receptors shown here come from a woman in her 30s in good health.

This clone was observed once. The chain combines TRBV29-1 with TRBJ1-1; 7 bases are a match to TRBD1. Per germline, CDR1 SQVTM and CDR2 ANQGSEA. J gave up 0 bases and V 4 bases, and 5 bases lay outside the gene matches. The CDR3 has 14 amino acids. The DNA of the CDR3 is TGCAGCGTTGGTCCGGGACAGTTGAACACTGAAGCTTTCTTT. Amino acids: CSVGPGQLNTEAFF.

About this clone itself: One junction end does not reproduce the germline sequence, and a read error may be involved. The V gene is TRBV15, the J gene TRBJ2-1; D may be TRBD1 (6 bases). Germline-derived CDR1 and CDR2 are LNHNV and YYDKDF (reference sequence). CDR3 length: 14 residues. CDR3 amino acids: CATSRASQGHEQLF. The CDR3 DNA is TGTGCCACCAGCAGGGCTTCTCAGGGGCATGAGCAGCTCTTC.

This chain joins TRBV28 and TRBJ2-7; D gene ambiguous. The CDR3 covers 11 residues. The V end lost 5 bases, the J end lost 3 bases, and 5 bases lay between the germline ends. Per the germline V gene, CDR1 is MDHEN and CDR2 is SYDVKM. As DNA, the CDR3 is TGTGCCAGCAGTACTTTCTACGAGCAGTACTTC. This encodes CASSTFYEQYF.

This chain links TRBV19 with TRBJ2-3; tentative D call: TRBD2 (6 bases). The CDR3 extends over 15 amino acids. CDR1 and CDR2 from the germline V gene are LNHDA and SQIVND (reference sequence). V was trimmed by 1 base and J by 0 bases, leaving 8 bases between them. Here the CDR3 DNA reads TGTGCCAGTAGTATAGTTCGGGGGAGCACAGATACGCAGTATTTT. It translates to CASSIVRGSTDTQYF.

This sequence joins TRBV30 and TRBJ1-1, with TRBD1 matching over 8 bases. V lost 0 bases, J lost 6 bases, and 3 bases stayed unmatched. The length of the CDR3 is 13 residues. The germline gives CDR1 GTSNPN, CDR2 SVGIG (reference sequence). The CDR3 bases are TGTGCCTGGAGTGTCGACAGGGGCGCTGAAGCTTTCTTT. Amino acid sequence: CAWSVDRGAEAFF.

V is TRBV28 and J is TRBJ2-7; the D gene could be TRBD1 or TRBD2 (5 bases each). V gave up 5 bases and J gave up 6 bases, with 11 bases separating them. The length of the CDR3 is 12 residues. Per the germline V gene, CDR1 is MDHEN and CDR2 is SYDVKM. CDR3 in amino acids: CASSPWGIEQYF. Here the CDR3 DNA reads TGTGCCAGCAGTCCCTGGGGGATCGAGCAGTACTTC.

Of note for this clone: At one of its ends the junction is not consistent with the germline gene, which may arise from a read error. The CDR3, as DNA: TGCGCCAGCAGTGAGTTGAGACGGCAAGCGACCCAGTACTTC. Translation gives CASSELRRQATQYF. This sequence joins TRBV10-2 and TRBJ2-5, with D unresolved. The CDR3 is made up of 14 amino acids. Germline V gene sequence: CDR1 WSHSY, CDR2 SAAADI.

For the CDR3, the DNA is TGTGCCAGCAGTTTTATATCGGGGGGCCAGTACTTC. This encodes CASSFISGGQYF. The chain couples TRBV28 to TRBJ2-5; 7 nucleotides align to TRBD2. With V trimmed by 3 bases and J by 10 bases, 5 bases remained unmatched. The CDR3 loop spans 12 amino acids. In germline, CDR1 is MDHEN, CDR2 SYDVKM.

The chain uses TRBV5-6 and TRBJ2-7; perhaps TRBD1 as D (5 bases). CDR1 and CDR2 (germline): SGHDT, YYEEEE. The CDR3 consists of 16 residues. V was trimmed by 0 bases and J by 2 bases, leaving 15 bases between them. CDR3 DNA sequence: TGTGCCAGCAGCTTGGTAGCAGGGCCCCCAACCTACGAGCAGTACTTC. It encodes CASSLVAGPPTYEQYF.

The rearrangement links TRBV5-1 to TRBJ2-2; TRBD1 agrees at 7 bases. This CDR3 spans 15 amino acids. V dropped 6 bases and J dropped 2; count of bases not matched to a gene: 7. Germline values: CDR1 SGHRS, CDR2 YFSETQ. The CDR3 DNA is TGCGCCAGCACCCCGGACAGGCCTAACACCGGGGAGCTGTTTTTT. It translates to CASTPDRPNTGELFF.

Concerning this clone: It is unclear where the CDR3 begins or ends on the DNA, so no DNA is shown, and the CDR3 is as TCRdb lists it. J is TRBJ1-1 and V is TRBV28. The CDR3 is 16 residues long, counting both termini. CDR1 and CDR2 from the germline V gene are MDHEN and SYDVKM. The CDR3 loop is CASSTSGYEGHTEAFF.

CDR3 amino acids: CASTPQGTNTEAFF. The CDR3 DNA reads as TGCGCCAGCACCCCACAGGGGACGAACACTGAAGCTTTCTTT. The V gene is TRBV5-1, the J gene TRBJ1-1; 7 bases are a match to TRBD1. This CDR3 has 14 residues. Per germline, CDR1 SGHRS and CDR2 YFSETQ. The ends lost 6 bases at V and 1 base at J; junction bases unmatched: 6.

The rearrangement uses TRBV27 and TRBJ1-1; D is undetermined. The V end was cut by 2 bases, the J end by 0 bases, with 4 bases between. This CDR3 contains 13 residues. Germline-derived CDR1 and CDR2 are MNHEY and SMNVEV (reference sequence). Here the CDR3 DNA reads TGTGCCAGCAGTTTAACCATGAACACTGAAGCTTTCTTT. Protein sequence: CASSLTMNTEAFF.

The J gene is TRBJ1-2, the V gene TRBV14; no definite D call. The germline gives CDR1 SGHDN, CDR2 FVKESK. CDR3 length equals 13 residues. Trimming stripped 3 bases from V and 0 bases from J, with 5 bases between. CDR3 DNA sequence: TGTGCCAGCAGCCAGGGAGCTAACTATGGCTACACCTTC. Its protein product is CASSQGANYGYTF.

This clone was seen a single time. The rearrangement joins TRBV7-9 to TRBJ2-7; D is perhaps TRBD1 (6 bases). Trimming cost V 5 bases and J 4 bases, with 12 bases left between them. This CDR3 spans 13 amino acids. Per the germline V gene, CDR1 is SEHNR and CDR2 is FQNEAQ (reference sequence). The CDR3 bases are TGTGCCAGCAGCATGGGACATACATACGAGCAGTACTTC. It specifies CASSMGHTYEQYF.

The CDR3 region has the DNA TGCGCCAGCAGCTTGGAGGCACAGGATAAGGCCGAGCAGTACTTC. Its protein is CASSLEAQDKAEQYF. The chain employs TRBV5-1 and TRBJ2-7; the D gene is possibly TRBD1 (5 bases). Trimming shortened V by 0 bases and J by 6 bases, and 16 bases separated the two germline ends. Germline V gene sequence: CDR1 SGHRS, CDR2 YFSETQ. The CDR3 runs to 15 residues.

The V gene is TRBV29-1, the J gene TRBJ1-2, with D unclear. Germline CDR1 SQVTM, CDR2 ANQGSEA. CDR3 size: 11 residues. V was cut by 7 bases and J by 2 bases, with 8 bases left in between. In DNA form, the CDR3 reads TGCAGCGGCTCGGAGAACTATGGCTACACCTTC. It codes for CSGSENYGYTF. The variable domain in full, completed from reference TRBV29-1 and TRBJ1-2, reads SAVISQKPSRDICQRGTSLTIQCQVDSQVTMMFWYRQQPGQSLTLIATANQGSEATYESGFVIDKFPISRPNLTFSTLTVSNMSPEDSSIYLCSGSENYGYTFGSGTRLTVV.

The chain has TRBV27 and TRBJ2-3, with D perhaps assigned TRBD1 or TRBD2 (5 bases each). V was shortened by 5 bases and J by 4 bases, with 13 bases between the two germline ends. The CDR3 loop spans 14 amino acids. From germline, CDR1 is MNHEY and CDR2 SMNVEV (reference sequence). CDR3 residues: CASSLTGLPDTQYF. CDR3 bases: TGTGCCAGCAGTCTCACGGGGCTACCAGATACGCAGTATTTT.

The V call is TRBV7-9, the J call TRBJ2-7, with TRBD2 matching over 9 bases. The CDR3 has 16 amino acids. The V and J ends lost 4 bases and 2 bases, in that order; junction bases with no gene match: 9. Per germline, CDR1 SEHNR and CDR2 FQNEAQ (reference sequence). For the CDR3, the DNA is TGTGCCAGCAGCTCACGGACTAGCGCTTCTGCCTACGAGCAGTACTTC. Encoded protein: CASSSRTSASAYEQYF.

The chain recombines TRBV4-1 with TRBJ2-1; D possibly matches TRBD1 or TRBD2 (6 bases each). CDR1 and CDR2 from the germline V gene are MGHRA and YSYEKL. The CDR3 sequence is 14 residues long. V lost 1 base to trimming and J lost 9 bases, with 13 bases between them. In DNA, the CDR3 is TGCGCCAGCAGCCAAGTGGGGGCGGAGGGTGAGCAGTTCTTC. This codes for CASSQVGAEGEQFF.

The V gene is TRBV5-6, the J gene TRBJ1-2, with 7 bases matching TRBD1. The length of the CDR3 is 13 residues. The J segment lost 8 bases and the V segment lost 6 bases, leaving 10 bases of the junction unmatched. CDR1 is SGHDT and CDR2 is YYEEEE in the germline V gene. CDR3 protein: CASNSWGDSGYTF. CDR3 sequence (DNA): TGTGCCAGCAACAGCTGGGGGGACAGCGGCTACACCTTC.

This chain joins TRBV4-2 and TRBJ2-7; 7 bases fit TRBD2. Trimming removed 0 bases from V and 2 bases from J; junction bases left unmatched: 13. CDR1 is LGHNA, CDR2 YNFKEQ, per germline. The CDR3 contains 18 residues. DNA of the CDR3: TGTGCCAGCAGCCAAGATTTCCTAGCGGACCTACATCCCTACGAGCAGTACTTC. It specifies CASSQDFLADLHPYEQYF.

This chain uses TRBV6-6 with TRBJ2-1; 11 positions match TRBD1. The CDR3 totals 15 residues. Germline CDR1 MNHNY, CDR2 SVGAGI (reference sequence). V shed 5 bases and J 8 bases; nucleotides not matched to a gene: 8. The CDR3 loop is CASSKDRGRTDEQFF. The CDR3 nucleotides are TGTGCCAGCAGTAAGGACAGGGGGCGCACCGATGAGCAGTTCTTC.

The CDR3 bases are TGTGCCAGTAGTCCCGGACTTGGTTACTACGAGCAGTACTTC. Its translation is CASSPGLGYYEQYF. The V call is TRBV19, the J call TRBJ2-5; D is perhaps TRBD2 (5 bases). The J call may be wrong; the DNA end is better matched by TRBJ2-7. The germline gives CDR1 LNHDA, CDR2 SQIVND (reference sequence). CDR3 size: 14 residues.

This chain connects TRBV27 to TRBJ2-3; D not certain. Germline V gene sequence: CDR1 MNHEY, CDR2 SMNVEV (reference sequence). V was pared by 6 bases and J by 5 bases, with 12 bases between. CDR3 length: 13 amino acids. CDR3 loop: CASSLMWGDTQYF. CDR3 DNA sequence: TGTGCCAGCAGCCTTATGTGGGGAGATACGCAGTATTTT.

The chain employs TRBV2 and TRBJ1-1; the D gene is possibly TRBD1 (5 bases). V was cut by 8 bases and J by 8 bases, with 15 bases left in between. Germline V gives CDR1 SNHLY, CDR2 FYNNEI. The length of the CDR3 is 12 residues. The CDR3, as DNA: TGTGCCAGCCTCAGGGTATCTAAGGAAGCTTTCTTT. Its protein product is CASLRVSKEAFF.

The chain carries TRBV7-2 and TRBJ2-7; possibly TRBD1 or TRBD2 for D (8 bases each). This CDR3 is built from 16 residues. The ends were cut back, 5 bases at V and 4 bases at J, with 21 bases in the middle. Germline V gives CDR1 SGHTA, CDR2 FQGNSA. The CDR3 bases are TGTGCCAGCAGCCCAGGGGGCGTTAGCGGGGCGTACGAGCAGTACTTC. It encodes CASSPGGVSGAYEQYF.

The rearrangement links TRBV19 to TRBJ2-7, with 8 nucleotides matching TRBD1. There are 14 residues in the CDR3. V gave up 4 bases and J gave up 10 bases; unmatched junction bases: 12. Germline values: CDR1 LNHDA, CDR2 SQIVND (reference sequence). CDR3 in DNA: TGTGCCAGTAGTACAGGGTTATTGACAGGGGATCAGTACTTC. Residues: CASSTGLLTGDQYF.

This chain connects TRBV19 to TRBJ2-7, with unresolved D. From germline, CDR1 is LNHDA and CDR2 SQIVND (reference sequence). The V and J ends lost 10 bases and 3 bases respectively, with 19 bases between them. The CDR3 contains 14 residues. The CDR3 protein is CATNSRVDDYEQYF. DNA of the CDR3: TGTGCCACCAACAGCCGTGTGGACGACTACGAGCAGTACTTC.

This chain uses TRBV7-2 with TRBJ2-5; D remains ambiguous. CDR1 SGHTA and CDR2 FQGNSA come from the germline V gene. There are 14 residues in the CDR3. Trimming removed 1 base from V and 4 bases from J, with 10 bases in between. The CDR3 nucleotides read TGTGCCAGCAGCTTAGTTACGATTGGAGAGACCCAGTACTTC. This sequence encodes CASSLVTIGETQYF. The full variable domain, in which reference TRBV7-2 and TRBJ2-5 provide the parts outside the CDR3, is GAGVSQSPSNKVTEKGKDVELRCDPISGHTALYWYRQSLGQGLEFLIYFQGNSAPDKSGLPSDRFSAERTGGSVSTLTIQRTQQEDSAVYLCASSLVTIGETQYFGPGTRLLVL.

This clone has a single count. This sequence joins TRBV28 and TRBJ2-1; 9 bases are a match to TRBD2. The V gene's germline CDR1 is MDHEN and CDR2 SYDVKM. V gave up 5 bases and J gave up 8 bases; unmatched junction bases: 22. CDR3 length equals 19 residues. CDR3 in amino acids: CASSPDPRLAEKEIHEQFF. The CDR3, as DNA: TGTGCCAGCAGTCCAGATCCCCGACTAGCGGAAAAGGAAATCCATGAGCAGTTCTTC.